This T cell receptor (beta chain) came from a study of T cell repertoires in cytomegalovirus infection. Study background: In public TCR beta signatures, there were indications of both CMV infection and matching HLA type.

Using its own MiXCR run on the reads, TCRdb lists one record per CDR3 protein. This sample has approximately 290,000 distinct CDR3 sequences; roughly 23% occur once, and the top ten carry roughly 13%. The table lists this clonotype with a few counts. What it recognizes is unknown. Germline values: CDR1 SQVTM, CDR2 ANQGSEA. The V and J ends lost 7 bases and 5 bases, in that order; junction bases with no gene match: 5. CDR3 length: 11 residues. Study observations and caveats: Clonotype analysis showed dominance of the ex vivo response by HLA-C-restricted CMV-specific TCR beta clonotypes.

The clonotype was recovered from a human donor in good health (CMV status not recorded). Some clones in this sample may be carry-over from other donors' samples. The genes are TRBV29-1 and TRBJ2-7, with 7 bases fitting TRBD2. The sequencing input was PBMCs. The CDR3 coding sequence is TGCAGCGCGAGTGGACTAGACGAGCAGTACTTC. Its protein product is CSASGLDEQYF.